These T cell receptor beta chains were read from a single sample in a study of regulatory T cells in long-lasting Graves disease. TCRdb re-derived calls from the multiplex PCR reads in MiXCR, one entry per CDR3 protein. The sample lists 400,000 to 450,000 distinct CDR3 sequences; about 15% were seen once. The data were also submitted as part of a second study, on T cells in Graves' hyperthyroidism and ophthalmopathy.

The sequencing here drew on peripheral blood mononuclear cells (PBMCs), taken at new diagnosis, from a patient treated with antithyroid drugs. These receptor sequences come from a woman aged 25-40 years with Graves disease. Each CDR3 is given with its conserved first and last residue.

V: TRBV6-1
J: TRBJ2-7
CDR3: CASSEGTKEYF

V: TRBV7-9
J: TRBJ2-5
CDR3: CASEHSTVQETQYF

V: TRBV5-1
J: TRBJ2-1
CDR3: CASSERPGSDEQFF

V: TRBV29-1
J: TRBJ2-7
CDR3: CSVLGGLTGDEQYF

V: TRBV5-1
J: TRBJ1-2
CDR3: CASSLGRGGYTF

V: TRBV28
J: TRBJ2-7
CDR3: CASSSPSRQGPYEQYF

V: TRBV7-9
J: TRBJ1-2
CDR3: CASSDPRDRGPPANYGYTF

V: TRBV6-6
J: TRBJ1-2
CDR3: CASSYSTTGVGYGYTF

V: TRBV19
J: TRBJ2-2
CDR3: CASKVRGSGTGELFF

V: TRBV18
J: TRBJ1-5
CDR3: CASSPGEDQPQHF